Reported below is one TCR beta chain. What it binds is unknown. MiXCR, applied by TCRdb to the 5' RACE reads, yields one record per CDR3 protein. The sample carries tens of thousands of distinct CDR3 sequences, approximately 8% recorded once. The entry originates in a study of CD8 T cells in ankylosing spondylitis. Overall study findings and caveats: According to the report, clones linked to the disease were significantly enriched in matched synovial fluid samples taken from ankylosing spondylitis patients.

This CDR3 region has 15 residues. Germline V gene sequence: CDR1 SGHRS, CDR2 YFSETQ. The V and J ends lost 0 bases and 0 bases respectively, with 7 bases between them. J is TRBJ1-5 and V is TRBV5-1; D gene uncertain. The material sequenced was blood. The origin of this receptor is a male donor with ankylosing spondylitis or in good health (not recorded which). CDR3 protein: CASSLDGVSNQPQHF. CDR3 DNA: TGCGCCAGCAGCTTGGACGGGGTTAGCAATCAGCCCCAGCATTTT. Looking up the rest from reference TRBV5-1 and TRBJ1-5 gives the full variable domain: KAGVTQTPRYLIKTRGQQVTLSCSPISGHRSVSWYQQTPGQGLQFLFEYFSETQRNKGNFPGRFSGRQFSNSRSEMNVSTLELGDSALYLCASSLDGVSNQPQHFGDGTRLSIL.